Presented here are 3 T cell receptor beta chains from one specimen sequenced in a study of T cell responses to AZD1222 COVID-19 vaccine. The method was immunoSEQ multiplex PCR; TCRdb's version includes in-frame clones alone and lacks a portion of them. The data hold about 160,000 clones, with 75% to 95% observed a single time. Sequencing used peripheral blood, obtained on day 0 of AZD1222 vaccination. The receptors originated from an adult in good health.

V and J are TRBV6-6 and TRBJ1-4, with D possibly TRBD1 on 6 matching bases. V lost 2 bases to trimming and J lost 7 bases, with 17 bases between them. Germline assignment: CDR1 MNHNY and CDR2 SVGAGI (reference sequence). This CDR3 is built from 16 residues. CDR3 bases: TGTGCCAGCAGTTACGGACAGCCACAAACGGGTGAAAAACTGTTTTTT. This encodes CASSYGQPQTGEKLFF.

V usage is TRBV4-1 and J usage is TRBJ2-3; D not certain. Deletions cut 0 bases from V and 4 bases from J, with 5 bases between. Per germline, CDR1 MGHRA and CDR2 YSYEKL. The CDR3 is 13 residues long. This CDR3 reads CASSQDQPDTQYF. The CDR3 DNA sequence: TGCGCCAGCAGCCAAGACCAGCCAGATACGCAGTATTTT.

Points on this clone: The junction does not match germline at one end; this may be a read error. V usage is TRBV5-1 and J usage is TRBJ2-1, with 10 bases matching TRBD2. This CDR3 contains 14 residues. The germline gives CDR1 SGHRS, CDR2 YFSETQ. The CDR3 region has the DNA TGCGCCAGCAGCCCTATAAGCCGAGCGGGAGGGCCGGTCTTC. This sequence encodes CASSPISRAGGPVF.